The 6 T cell receptor beta chains below were found in one sample sequenced in a study of beta chain features in type 1 diabetes. Isolated RNA was reverse transcribed in full, so expressed TCRB transcripts were sequenced. Profiled with immunoSEQ multiplex PCR; TCRdb holds only in-frame clones, not every one. The sample includes over 120,000 clones, 9.2% of them seen just once. Sequenced: central memory CD4+ T cells from blood. The origin of the receptors is a man between 18 and 35 years old in good health.

This clone was seen a handful of times. CDR3 residues: CASSFRTGNTGELFF. The CDR3 DNA reads TGTGCCAGCAGCTTTCGGACAGGGAACACCGGGGAGCTGTTTTTT. The V and J genes are TRBV5-4 and TRBJ2-2; 7 positions match TRBD1. The CDR3 is 15 residues long. Germline trimming cut 2 bases from V and 1 base from J; bases unmatched to any gene: 2. Germline CDR1 and CDR2: SGHNT and YYREEE (reference sequence).

V usage is TRBV14 and J usage is TRBJ2-7; 7 positions match TRBD1. This CDR3 contains 15 residues. After removal of 1 base from V and 2 bases from J, the junction contained 5 bases not matched to a gene. Germline V gene lookup returns CDR1 SGHDN and CDR2 FVKESK. CDR3 coding DNA: TGTGCCAGCAGCCAAGGAAGGGGGCTCACCTACGAGCAGTACTTC. Residues: CASSQGRGLTYEQYF.

V gene TRBV2 combines with J gene TRBJ1-2, with 10 bases aligning to TRBD1. Germline V CDR1 and CDR2: SNHLY, FYNNEI. This CDR3 is 12 amino acids long. V dropped 4 bases and J dropped 13; count of bases not matched to a gene: 6. This CDR3 is CASSVDRGLPTF. CDR3 in DNA: TGTGCCAGCAGTGTTGACAGGGGGCTACCCACCTTC.

This clone was observed a few times. This chain joins TRBV28 and TRBJ2-5, with 11 bases fitting TRBD2. This CDR3 spans 15 amino acids. V shed 3 bases and J 1 base; nucleotides not matched to a gene: 1. CDR1 and CDR2 (germline): MDHEN, SYDVKM. CDR3 DNA sequence: TGTGCCAGCAGTTTTAGCGGGGGGGGCCAAGAGACCCAGTACTTC. It codes for CASSFSGGGQETQYF.

This clone was detected a few times. The chain carries TRBV18 and TRBJ1-2, with 7 bases aligning to TRBD1. The CDR3 consists of 14 residues. J lost 6 bases, V lost 1 base, and 5 bases had no gene match. The germline V gene has CDR1 KGHSH and CDR2 LQKENI. CDR3 sequence: CASSPLGTENGYTF. CDR3 coding DNA: TGTGCCAGCTCACCACTTGGGACAGAGAATGGCTACACCTTC.

This clone was seen a few times. The rearrangement uses TRBV6-1 and TRBJ2-1, with a tentative D call TRBD1 (6 bases). The CDR3 runs 16 residues. The V gene's germline CDR1 is MNHNS and CDR2 SASEGT. Trimming left V 4 bases short and J 4 bases short, with 17 bases between. CDR3 DNA: TGTGCCAGCAGTGGAAAGACCGGGACACAATACAATGAGCAGTTCTTC. Amino acids: CASSGKTGTQYNEQFF.